The rows below give T cell receptor beta chains drawn from one sample of a study of T cell repertoires in cytomegalovirus infection. TCRdb re-called the reads through MiXCR, storing one row per CDR3 protein. Found here are some 600,000 distinct CDR3 sequences, 24% of them singletons; the top ten hold around 8%. What was sequenced was CD8+ T cells from PBMCs. The source is a human donor in good health (CMV status not recorded). Some clones in this sample may be carry-over from other donors' samples. CDR3s include the opening cysteine and the closing phenylalanine or tryptophan. Each record gives: V gene, J gene, D gene, clone size, CDR3 DNA, CDR3 protein. A D gene is named only where the DNA matches it firmly. A row's size may be missing; if present it is once, few, many or a size class.

V gene: TRBV12-3/TRBV12-4
J gene: TRBJ2-1
D gene: -
clone size: many
CDR3 DNA: TGTGCCAGCAGTTTTCGGCAGGTGAACAATGAGCAGTTCTTC
CDR3 protein: CASSFRQVNNEQFF

V gene: TRBV14
J gene: TRBJ2-1
D gene: -
clone size: -
CDR3 DNA: TGTGCCAGCAGCAAGGAACAGGCGTATTGGGAGCAGTTCTTC
CDR3 protein: CASSKEQAYWEQFF

V gene: TRBV28
J gene: TRBJ2-3
D gene: -
clone size: many
CDR3 DNA: TGTGCCAGCAGTTTCCTAGGGGTGACAGATACGCAGTATTTT
CDR3 protein: CASSFLGVTDTQYF

V gene: TRBV9
J gene: TRBJ2-6
D gene: -
clone size: few
CDR3 DNA: TGTGCCAGCACCAAAGGATTCTCTGGGGCCAACGTCCTGACTTTC
CDR3 protein: CASTKGFSGANVLTF

V gene: TRBV5-5
J gene: TRBJ2-3
D gene: TRBD2
clone size: -
CDR3 DNA: TGTGCCAGCAGCTTACTGGGGGGGGTGGCAGATACGCAGTATTTT
CDR3 protein: CASSLLGGVADTQYF

V gene: TRBV18
J gene: TRBJ1-5
D gene: -
clone size: -
CDR3 DNA: TGTGCCAGCTCACGACTGGAGAATCAGCCCCAGCATTTT
CDR3 protein: CASSRLENQPQHF

V gene: TRBV29-1
J gene: TRBJ1-1
D gene: -
clone size: few
CDR3 DNA: TGCAGCGTGAAAAGAGCGTTGGTCCCGAACACTGAAGCTTTCTTT
CDR3 protein: CSVKRALVPNTEAFF

V gene: TRBV12-3/TRBV12-4
J gene: TRBJ2-1
D gene: TRBD1
clone size: -
CDR3 DNA: TGTGCCAGCAATCCCGGGACAGACTACAATGAGCAGTTCTTC
CDR3 protein: CASNPGTDYNEQFF

V gene: TRBV20-1
J gene: TRBJ1-3
D gene: -
clone size: few
CDR3 DNA: TGCAGTGCTAGAGTCTCGGGGAGGAGTGGTGGAAACACCATATATTTT
CDR3 protein: CSARVSGRSGGNTIYF

V gene: TRBV19
J gene: TRBJ2-7
D gene: -
clone size: -
CDR3 DNA: TGTGCCAGTAGTCCAATGGCCTCCTACGAGCAGTACTTC
CDR3 protein: CASSPMASYEQYF

V gene: TRBV7-9
J gene: TRBJ2-1
D gene: TRBD2
clone size: many
CDR3 DNA: TGTGCCAGCAGCTTAGCCAGCGGGGGGCCTAACAATGAGCAGTTCTTC
CDR3 protein: CASSLASGGPNNEQFF

V gene: TRBV29-1
J gene: TRBJ1-1
D gene: -
clone size: -
CDR3 DNA: TGCAGCGTACCGTTTTTCGAGGAGGCTTTCTTT
CDR3 protein: CSVPFFEEAFF

V gene: TRBV14
J gene: TRBJ1-3
D gene: -
clone size: few
CDR3 DNA: TGTGCCAGCAGCCAAGTCCTCTGGGAAAACTTCTCTGGAAACACCATATATTTT
CDR3 protein: CASSQVLWENFSGNTIYF

V gene: TRBV2
J gene: TRBJ2-1
D gene: -
clone size: -
CDR3 DNA: TGTGCCAGCCCGGGGCCGGGCAATGAGCAGTTCTTC
CDR3 protein: CASPGPGNEQFF

V gene: TRBV7-9
J gene: TRBJ1-2
D gene: -
clone size: -
CDR3 DNA: TGTGCCAGCAGCTTAGTTGTCGATATGGGCTACACCTTC
CDR3 protein: CASSLVVDMGYTF

V gene: TRBV7-9
J gene: TRBJ1-4
D gene: -
clone size: -
CDR3 DNA: TGTGCCAGCAGCTCCACTCGATCCCCGTTTTTT
CDR3 protein: CASSSTRSPFF

V gene: TRBV27
J gene: TRBJ2-3
D gene: -
clone size: few
CDR3 DNA: TGTGCCAGCAGTTTATTGCCCCTGGTTGTGGGGGGCAACGCAGATACGCAGTATTTT
CDR3 protein: CASSLLPLVVGGNADTQYF

V gene: TRBV14
J gene: TRBJ1-1
D gene: -
clone size: few
CDR3 DNA: TGTGCCAGCAGCCAAGTTTCGCAATTGGGGTCAAGGACTGAAGCTTTCTTT
CDR3 protein: CASSQVSQLGSRTEAFF

V gene: TRBV4-1
J gene: TRBJ2-5
D gene: -
clone size: -
CDR3 DNA: TGCGCCAGCAGCCACCTACCCGGGGGAGAGACCCAGTACTTC
CDR3 protein: CASSHLPGGETQYF

V gene: TRBV6-2/TRBV6-3
J gene: TRBJ1-2
D gene: -
clone size: -
CDR3 DNA: TGTGCCAGCAGTTACTCGAAGCACGTGGGGACCTATGGCTACACCTTC
CDR3 protein: CASSYSKHVGTYGYTF

V gene: TRBV19
J gene: TRBJ2-2
D gene: -
clone size: -
CDR3 DNA: TGTGCCAGTAGTATGGGCCTTTGGACCGGGGAGCTGTTTTTT
CDR3 protein: CASSMGLWTGELFF

V gene: TRBV5-4
J gene: TRBJ2-3
D gene: TRBD2
clone size: -
CDR3 DNA: TGTGCCAGCAGCCCCAGAGGAGCGGGGGGGCTAAGCACAGATACGCAGTATTTT
CDR3 protein: CASSPRGAGGLSTDTQYF

V gene: TRBV29-1
J gene: TRBJ1-2
D gene: -
clone size: -
CDR3 DNA: TGCAGCGTTGGCCTCAGGGATGGATTAGACTATGGCTACACCTTC
CDR3 protein: CSVGLRDGLDYGYTF

V gene: TRBV7-8
J gene: TRBJ1-2
D gene: -
clone size: many
CDR3 DNA: TGTGCCAGCAGCTTACCCGTGGGTGAGGGAAACTATGGCTACACCTTC
CDR3 protein: CASSLPVGEGNYGYTF

V gene: TRBV20-1
J gene: TRBJ1-5
D gene: -
clone size: -
CDR3 DNA: TGCAGTGCCGTGGCAGGGAGGATTCAGCCCCAGCATTTT
CDR3 protein: CSAVAGRIQPQHF

V gene: TRBV25-1
J gene: TRBJ2-5
D gene: -
clone size: -
CDR3 DNA: TGTGCCAGCAGTGAATTGGTAGGCCAAGAGACCCAGTACTTC
CDR3 protein: CASSELVGQETQYF

V gene: TRBV28
J gene: TRBJ2-5
D gene: TRBD1
clone size: many
CDR3 DNA: TGTGCCAGCGTAACGGGGACAGGGGGCTTCCAAGAGACCCAGTACTTC
CDR3 protein: CASVTGTGGFQETQYF